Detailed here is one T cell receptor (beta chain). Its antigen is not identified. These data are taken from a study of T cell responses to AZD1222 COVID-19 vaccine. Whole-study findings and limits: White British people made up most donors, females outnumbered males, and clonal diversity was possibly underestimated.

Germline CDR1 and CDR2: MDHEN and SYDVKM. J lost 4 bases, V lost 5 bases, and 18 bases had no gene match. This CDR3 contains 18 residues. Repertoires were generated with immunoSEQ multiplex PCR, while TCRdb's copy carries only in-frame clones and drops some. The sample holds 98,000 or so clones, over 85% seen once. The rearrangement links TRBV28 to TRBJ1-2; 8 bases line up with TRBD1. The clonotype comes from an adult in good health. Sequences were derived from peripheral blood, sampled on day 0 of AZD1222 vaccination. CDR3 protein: CASSTELIDRGYAYGYTF. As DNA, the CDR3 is TGTGCCAGCAGTACCGAGCTTATAGACAGGGGATATGCCTATGGCTACACCTTC.